The clone carrying this T cell receptor beta chain was observed a handful of times. Its cognate antigen is unknown. Each CDR3 protein is one row after TCRdb ran MiXCR on the RT-PCR reads. Among approximately 15,000 distinct CDR3 sequences listed, 70% to 85% were seen once. This sample stems from a study of yellow fever vaccine responses in identical twins. The study's findings and limits: As reported, the vaccine T cell response of twins seemed partly convergent and partly personalized.

The CDR3 runs to 14 residues. With 3 bases removed from V and 0 bases from J, the gap between germline ends came to 8 bases. The V gene's germline CDR1 is SGHTA and CDR2 FQGTGA. The sequences come from T cells from blood (PBMCs), unsorted or a sorted subset (not recorded which), collected before or after yellow fever vaccination (not recorded which). The source is a woman aged 18-29 years who received the yellow fever vaccine. The chain couples TRBV7-3 to TRBJ1-1; D unresolved. CDR3: CASSFGQVNTEAFF. CDR3 sequence (DNA): TGTGCCAGCAGCTTCGGGCAGGTGAACACTGAAGCTTTCTTT.